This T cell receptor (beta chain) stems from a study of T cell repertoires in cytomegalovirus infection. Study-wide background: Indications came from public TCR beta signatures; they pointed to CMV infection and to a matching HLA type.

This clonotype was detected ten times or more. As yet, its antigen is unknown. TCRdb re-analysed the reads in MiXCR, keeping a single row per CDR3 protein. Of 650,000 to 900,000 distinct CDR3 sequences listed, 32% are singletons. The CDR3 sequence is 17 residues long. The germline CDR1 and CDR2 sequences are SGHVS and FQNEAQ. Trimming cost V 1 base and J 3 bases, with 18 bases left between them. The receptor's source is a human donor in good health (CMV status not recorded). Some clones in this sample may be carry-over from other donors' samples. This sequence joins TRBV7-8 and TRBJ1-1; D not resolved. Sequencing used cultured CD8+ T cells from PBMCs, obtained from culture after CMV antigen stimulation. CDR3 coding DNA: TGTGCCAGCAGCTTAGAGGCAGCATTCTTGGATTACACTGAAGCTTTCTTT. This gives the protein CASSLEAAFLDYTEAFF.